This T cell receptor (beta chain) was identified during a study of T cell repertoires in cytomegalovirus infection. This clonotype was recorded many times. Via MiXCR, TCRdb re-called the reads, giving one row per CDR3 protein. The sample carries 250,000 to 300,000 distinct CDR3 sequences, about 13% recorded once. The germline gives CDR1 SGHTA, CDR2 FQGTGA. This CDR3 is built from 16 residues. Unmatched junction bases numbered 13, after V lost 5 bases and J lost 7 bases. The clonotype comes from a human donor in good health (CMV status not recorded). Some clones in this sample may be carry-over from other donors' samples. This chain uses TRBV7-3 with TRBJ2-1, with 8 positions matching TRBD2. The sequenced sample consisted of PBMCs. CDR3 in amino acids: CASSRILAVRGNEQFF. The CDR3 coding sequence is TGTGCCAGCAGCCGAATACTAGCGGTCCGGGGGAATGAGCAGTTCTTC. Together with reference TRBV7-3 and TRBJ2-1, the CDR3 gives the full variable domain: GAGVSQTPSNKVTEKGKYVELRCDPISGHTALYWYRQSLGQGPEFLIYFQGTGAADDSGLPNDRFFAVRPEGSVSTLKIQRTERGDSAVYLCASSRILAVRGNEQFFGPGTRLTVL.